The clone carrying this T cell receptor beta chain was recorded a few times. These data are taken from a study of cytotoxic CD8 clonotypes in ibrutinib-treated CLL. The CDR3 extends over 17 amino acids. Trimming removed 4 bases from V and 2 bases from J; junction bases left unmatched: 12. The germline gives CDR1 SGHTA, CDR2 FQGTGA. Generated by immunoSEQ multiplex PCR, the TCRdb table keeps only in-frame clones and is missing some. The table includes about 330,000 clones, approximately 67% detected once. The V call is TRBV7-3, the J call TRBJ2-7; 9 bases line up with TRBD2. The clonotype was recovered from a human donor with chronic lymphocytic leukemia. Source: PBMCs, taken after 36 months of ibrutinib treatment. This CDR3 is CASSSRVVRGGAYEQYF. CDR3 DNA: TGTGCCAGCAGCTCCCGAGTGGTACGCGGGGGGGCCTACGAGCAGTACTTC.